This entry describes one TCR beta chain. Its antigen remains undetermined. Nothing much larger sits one base from this clone, and base qualities are not available. These data come from a study of radiotherapy plus CTLA-4 blockade in lung cancer (dated by TCRdb to about 2018). For the study in its entirety: Objective responses were observed in 18% of enrolled patients, and disease control was achieved in less than 35%.

The study tested focal radiation therapy combined with CTLA-4 blockade (ipilimumab) in patients with chemo-refractory metastatic non-small-cell lung cancer. The library was generated by the immunoSEQ multiplex PCR assay. Imported from immuneACCESS, the table was reduced by TCRdb to in-frame sequences with V and J called. These copies leave out some clones; in studies compared against another copy, an unresolved V gene accounts for under half, and the cause of the remainder is not known. The sample table holds around 100,000 clones, of which roughly four fifths were seen once. Less than 4% of the sample belongs to the ten largest clones. Results the study describes overall, beyond this receptor: The strongest predictors of response, as reported, were early dynamic changes in blood T cell clones along with a rise in serum interferon-beta after radiation. After treatment with radiotherapy and ipilimumab, TCR clones that originated in tumors expanded in peripheral blood.

Trimmed from V: 3 bases; trimmed from J: 8 bases; junction bases lacking a gene match: 9. CDR1 and CDR2 are read off the germline V gene as LGHNA and YSLEER. The CDR3 runs 15 residues from the cysteine to the phenylalanine. CDR3 DNA is the only sequence kept; it has 45 bases, read in frame from the first base. The sequence is built from TRBV4-3 and TRBJ2-1; the junction holds 8 bases that match TRBD2. The sample in question was peripheral blood, obtained from a patient treated with radiotherapy plus ipilimumab. This TCR was sampled from a human donor with non-small cell lung cancer that progressed on radiotherapy plus ipilimumab. Some clones in this sample may be carry-over from other donors' samples. The CDR3 protein is CASSHTGTRLDEQFF. The sequenced DNA is TGCGCCAGCAGCCACACCGGGACTAGGCTCGATGAGCAGTTCTTC.